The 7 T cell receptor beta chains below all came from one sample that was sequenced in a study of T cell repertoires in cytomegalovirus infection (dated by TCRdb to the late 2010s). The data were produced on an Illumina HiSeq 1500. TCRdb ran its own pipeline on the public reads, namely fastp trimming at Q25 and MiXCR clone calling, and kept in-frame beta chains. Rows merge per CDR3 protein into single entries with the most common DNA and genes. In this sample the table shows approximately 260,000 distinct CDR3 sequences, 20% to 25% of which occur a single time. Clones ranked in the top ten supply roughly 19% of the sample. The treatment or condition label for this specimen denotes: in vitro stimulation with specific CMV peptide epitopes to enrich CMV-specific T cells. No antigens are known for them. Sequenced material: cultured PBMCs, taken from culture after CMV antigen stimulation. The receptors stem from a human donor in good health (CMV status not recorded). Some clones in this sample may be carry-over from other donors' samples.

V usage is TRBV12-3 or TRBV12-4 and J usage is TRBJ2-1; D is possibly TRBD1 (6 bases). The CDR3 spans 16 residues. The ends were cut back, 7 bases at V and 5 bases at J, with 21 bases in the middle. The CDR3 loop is CASTLRGSYRDNEQFF. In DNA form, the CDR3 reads TGTGCCAGCACCCTAAGGGGTTCGTACAGGGACAATGAGCAGTTCTTC.

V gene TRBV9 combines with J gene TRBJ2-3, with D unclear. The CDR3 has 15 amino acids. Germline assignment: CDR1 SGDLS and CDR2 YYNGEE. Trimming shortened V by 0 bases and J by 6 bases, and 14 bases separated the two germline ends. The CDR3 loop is CASSVAGSQMDTQYF. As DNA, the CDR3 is TGTGCCAGCAGCGTAGCTGGTTCCCAGATGGATACGCAGTATTTT.

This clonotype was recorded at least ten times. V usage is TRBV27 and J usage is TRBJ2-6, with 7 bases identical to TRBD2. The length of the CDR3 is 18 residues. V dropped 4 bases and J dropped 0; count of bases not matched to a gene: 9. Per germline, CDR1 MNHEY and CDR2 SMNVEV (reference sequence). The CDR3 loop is CASSSTSASSSGANVLTF. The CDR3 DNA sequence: TGTGCCAGCAGTTCCACTAGCGCCTCCAGCTCTGGGGCCAACGTCCTGACTTTC.

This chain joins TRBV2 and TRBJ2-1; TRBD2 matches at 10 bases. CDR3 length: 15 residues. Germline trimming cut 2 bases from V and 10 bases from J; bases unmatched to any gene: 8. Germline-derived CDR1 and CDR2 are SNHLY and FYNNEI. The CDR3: CASSERAGGRGEQFF. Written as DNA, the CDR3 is TGTGCCAGCAGTGAAAGAGCGGGAGGGAGGGGAGAGCAGTTCTTC.

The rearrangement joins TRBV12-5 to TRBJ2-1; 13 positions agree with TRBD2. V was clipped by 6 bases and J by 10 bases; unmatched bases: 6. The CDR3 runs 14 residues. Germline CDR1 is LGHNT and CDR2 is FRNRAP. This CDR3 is CASGAGLAGREQFF. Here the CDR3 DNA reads TGTGCTAGTGGCGCGGGACTAGCGGGAAGGGAGCAGTTCTTC.

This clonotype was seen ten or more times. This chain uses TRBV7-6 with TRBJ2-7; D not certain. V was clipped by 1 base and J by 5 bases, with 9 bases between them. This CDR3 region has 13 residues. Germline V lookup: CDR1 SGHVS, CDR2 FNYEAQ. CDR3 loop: CASSLDRLDEQYF. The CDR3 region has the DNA TGTGCCAGCAGCTTAGATCGCCTGGACGAGCAGTACTTC. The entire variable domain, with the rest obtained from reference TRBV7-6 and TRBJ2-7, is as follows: GAGVSQSPRYKVTKRGQDVALRCDPISGHVSLYWYRQALGQGPEFLTYFNYEAQQDKSGLPNDRFSAERPEGSISTLTIQRTEQRDSAMYRCASSLDRLDEQYFGPGTRLTVT.

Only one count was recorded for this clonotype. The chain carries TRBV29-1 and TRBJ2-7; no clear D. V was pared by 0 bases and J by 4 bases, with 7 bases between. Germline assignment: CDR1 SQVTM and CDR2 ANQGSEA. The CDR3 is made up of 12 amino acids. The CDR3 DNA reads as TGCAGCGTTGAAGAGCACAGTTACGAGCAGTACTTC. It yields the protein CSVEEHSYEQYF.